These 5 T cell receptor beta chains came from one sample sequenced in a study of T cell responses to AZD1222 COVID-19 vaccine. The method was immunoSEQ multiplex PCR; TCRdb's version includes in-frame clones alone and lacks a portion of them. The data show roughly 170,000 clones, with around 94% seen just once and about 1.5% held by the top ten. This specimen consisted of peripheral blood, obtained 28 days after the second AZD1222 dose. The receptor source for this set is an adult who received the AZD1222 COVID-19 vaccine.

The chain uses TRBV7-9 and TRBJ1-1, with a possible D match to TRBD1 (5 bases). The CDR3 consists of 15 residues. V shed 1 base and J shed 1 base, with 10 bases lying between them. Germline V gene data show CDR1 as SEHNR and CDR2 as FQNEAQ (reference sequence). This CDR3 is CASSLVGAANTEAFF. CDR3 nucleotides: TGTGCCAGCAGCTTAGTTGGGGCGGCGAACACTGAAGCTTTCTTT. Combining the CDR3 with reference TRBV7-9 and TRBJ1-1 gives the whole variable domain DTGVSQNPRHKITKRGQNVTFRCDPISEHNRLYWYRQTLGQGPEFLTYFQNEAQLEKSRLLSDRFSAERPKGSFSTLEIQRTEQGDSAMYLCASSLVGAANTEAFFGQGTRLTVV.

The chain is built from TRBV6-2 or TRBV6-3 and TRBJ2-1, with a tentative D call TRBD1 (7 bases). The germline CDR1 and CDR2 sequences are MNHEY and SVGEGT. The CDR3 length is 12 residues. V was clipped by 5 bases and J by 9 bases, with 11 bases between them. Here the CDR3 DNA reads TGTGCCAGCAGTCGACAGGGAGGTGAGCAGTTCTTC. As protein: CASSRQGGEQFF.

V gene TRBV27 combines with J gene TRBJ1-1; 10 bases are shared with TRBD1. Germline trimming cut 4 bases from V and 5 bases from J; bases unmatched to any gene: 13. Germline values: CDR1 MNHEY, CDR2 SMNVEV (reference sequence). The CDR3 length is 17 residues. The CDR3 DNA reads TGTGCCAGCAGTTCCACGGGACAGGGGTTGGCGGAAACTGAAGCTTTCTTT. It translates to CASSSTGQGLAETEAFF.

The chain employs TRBV9 and TRBJ2-3, with D possibly called TRBD1 or TRBD2 (6 bases each). Deletions cut 6 bases from V and 0 bases from J, with 17 bases between. The CDR3 length is 16 residues. CDR1 and CDR2 (germline): SGDLS, YYNGEE. CDR3 in DNA: TGTGCCAGCACTACTACCGGGGGCGCAAGCACAGATACGCAGTATTTT. Amino acid sequence: CASTTTGGASTDTQYF.

The chain joins TRBV5-6 to TRBJ2-2; TRBD2 might be the D (5 bases). The CDR3 covers 14 residues. CDR1 and CDR2 from the germline V gene are SGHDT and YYEEEE. The V end lost 5 bases, the J end lost 5 bases, and 13 bases lay between the germline ends. The CDR3 DNA is TGTGCCAGCAGACTGCAGCGGATTACCGGGGAGCTGTTTTTT. Protein sequence: CASRLQRITGELFF.